This is a list of T cell receptor beta chains from one sample in a study of T cell responses to AZD1222 COVID-19 vaccine. The protocol was immunoSEQ multiplex PCR, while the TCRdb copy is restricted to in-frame clones and leaves out a portion. Of around 140,000 clones listed, approximately 90% were seen once; the top ten hold roughly 7.2%. The sequencing here drew on peripheral blood, taken on day 0 of AZD1222 vaccination. These receptors originate from an adult in good health. The conserved cysteine and the conserved F or W are not part of the CDR3 here. The D gene is left open where the match is weak.

j_call	v_call	d_call	cdr3_aa
TRBJ1-1	TRBV14	NA	ASSQRPGVRNTEAF
TRBJ2-7	TRBV5-1	TRBD2	ASSLGSTGGHEQY
TRBJ1-5	TRBV6-5	NA	ASILTGRPQH
TRBJ2-7	TRBV2	NA	AGRDNSYEQY
TRBJ1-5	TRBV7-9	NA	ASSSTRGPQH
TRBJ1-3	TRBV9	TRBD1	ASSVGQGSGNTIY
TRBJ1-1	TRBV13	NA	ASSFSTPYEAF
TRBJ1-5	TRBV27	NA	ASSPAFGGKGQPQH
TRBJ1-5	TRBV6-5	NA	ASSPEAIKPQH
TRBJ1-3	TRBV9	NA	ASSYHRVSSGNTIY
TRBJ2-4	TRBV10-3	NA	AISRGEAKNIQY
TRBJ1-4	TRBV5-1	NA	ASTKIGAGAIEKLF
TRBJ2-7	TRBV19	NA	ASSIVVGNEQY
TRBJ2-5	TRBV5-1	NA	ASSPTGTSQETQY
TRBJ1-2	TRBV6-5	TRBD1	ASSYSGQVYGYT
TRBJ2-7	TRBV30	NA	AWANSGAYEQY
TRBJ1-1	TRBV7-9	NA	ASSWGDTEAF
TRBJ1-5	TRBV21-1	NA	ASSRTGTGGGGNQPQH
TRBJ2-7	TRBV7-9	TRBD2	ASSFSSGEYEQY
TRBJ1-6	TRBV7-2	TRBD1	ASSWSGGGNSPLH
TRBJ1-1	TRBV6-2/TRBV6-3	NA	ASSHWVSPPINTEAF
TRBJ2-5	TRBV9	NA	ASSVARGPETQY
TRBJ1-6	TRBV5-6	NA	ASSLVGVMNSPLH
TRBJ2-7	TRBV6-2/TRBV6-3	TRBD2	ASSMEPDLWTSGEVREQY
TRBJ1-1	TRBV24-1	TRBD1	ATRGQGSMYTEAF
TRBJ1-5	TRBV6-5	NA	ASRPFRSNQPQH
TRBJ1-3	TRBV9	NA	ASSVGYSGNTIY
TRBJ2-5	TRBV2	TRBD2	ASRALAGALQETQY
TRBJ1-2	TRBV4-2	NA	ASSQDSGIEGYT
TRBJ1-1	TRBV27	NA	ASSPIGVSTEAF
TRBJ1-5	TRBV30	NA	ALERGSNQPQH
TRBJ1-5	TRBV13	NA	ASSLGLQPQH
TRBJ1-2	TRBV7-3	TRBD1	ASSLTGQPNYGYT
TRBJ2-1	TRBV3-1/TRBV3-2	TRBD2	ASSHLYSGGANNEQF
TRBJ1-5	TRBV7-2	NA	ASSLSQTNQPQH
TRBJ2-1	TRBV10-1	NA	ASSAYWGEQF
TRBJ1-5	TRBV27	NA	ASSLGQSGGPQH
TRBJ1-6	TRBV13	TRBD1	ASSSFWGQGHSPLH
TRBJ2-3	TRBV9	NA	ASSGPGPDTQY
TRBJ1-6	TRBV7-8	NA	ASRPDTIYSPLH
TRBJ2-1	TRBV18	TRBD1	ASSPGQPNEQF
TRBJ1-1	TRBV6-1	NA	ASSELGDTEAF
TRBJ2-5	TRBV27	TRBD2	ASSFRRGDQETQY
TRBJ2-7	TRBV11-2	NA	ASSLDRGHEQY
TRBJ2-2	TRBV10-3	NA	AISVGTGSNTGELF
TRBJ2-7	TRBV30	NA	AWSGGVAYEQY
TRBJ1-2	TRBV5-1	TRBD1	ASSRVGQGQYGYT
TRBJ1-1	TRBV7-8	TRBD1	VTGDTEAF
TRBJ1-2	TRBV24-1	TRBD1	ATSDQQTGGGDGYT
TRBJ1-2	TRBV29-1	NA	SSGGQGYGYT
TRBJ1-2	TRBV7-9	NA	ASAGGEGANYGYT
TRBJ2-1	TRBV13	NA	ASSLATGPQSYNEQF
TRBJ2-5	TRBV27	NA	ASSLSEAGTQY
TRBJ2-1	TRBV5-6	NA	ASSLRGADRLF
TRBJ2-3	TRBV27	NA	ASSLWQAKDTQY
TRBJ1-1	TRBV7-9	NA	ASSPRTGVTEAF
TRBJ1-6	TRBV9	NA	ASSPPGPGSPLH